This TCR beta chain was sequenced during a study of T-cell reconstitution after alpha-beta-depleted transplantation in children. Study results and caveats: Surviving recipient T cells and thymic progenitors underlay high day-60 TCRbeta diversity in some patients. About two months after transplant, alpha-beta T cells reportedly came from several hundred expanded graft clones.

Germline loops: CDR1 MDHEN, CDR2 SYDVKM. V was pared by 1 base and J by 6 bases, with 7 bases of the junction left unmatched. The CDR3 has 17 residues. Concerning this clonotype itself: The antigen remains undetermined.

Using unique molecular identifiers, the investigators prepared the TCRbeta library. Using its own MiXCR run on the PCR reads, TCRdb lists one record per CDR3 protein. The data contain hundreds of thousands of distinct CDR3 sequences, 10% to 15% of them singletons. This sample comprised PBMCs, mostly from graft donor cells, obtained 360 days after TCRalphabeta/CD19-depleted stem cell transplant. The chain uses TRBV28 and TRBJ2-2; 11 nucleotides line up with TRBD2. This sequence originates from a male patient between 5 and 17 years old who had a stem cell transplant for acute myeloid leukemia, so the T cells may come from the graft donor. The CDR3 region is CASSLFRLAGGPGELFF. In nucleotides, the CDR3 is TGTGCCAGCAGTTTATTTCGCCTAGCGGGAGGCCCCGGGGAGCTGTTTTTT.